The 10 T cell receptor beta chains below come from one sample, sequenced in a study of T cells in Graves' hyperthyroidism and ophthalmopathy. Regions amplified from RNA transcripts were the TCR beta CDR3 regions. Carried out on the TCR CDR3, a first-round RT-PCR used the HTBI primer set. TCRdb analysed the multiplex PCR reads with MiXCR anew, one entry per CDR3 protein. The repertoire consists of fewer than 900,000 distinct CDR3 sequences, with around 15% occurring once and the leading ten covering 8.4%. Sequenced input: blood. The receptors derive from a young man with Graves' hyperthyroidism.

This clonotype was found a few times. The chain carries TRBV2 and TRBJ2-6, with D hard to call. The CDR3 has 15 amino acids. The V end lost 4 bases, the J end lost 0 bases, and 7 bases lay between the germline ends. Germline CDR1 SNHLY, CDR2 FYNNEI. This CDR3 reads CASSASLSGANVLTF. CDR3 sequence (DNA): TGTGCCAGCAGTGCGTCTCTCTCTGGGGCCAACGTCCTGACTTTC.

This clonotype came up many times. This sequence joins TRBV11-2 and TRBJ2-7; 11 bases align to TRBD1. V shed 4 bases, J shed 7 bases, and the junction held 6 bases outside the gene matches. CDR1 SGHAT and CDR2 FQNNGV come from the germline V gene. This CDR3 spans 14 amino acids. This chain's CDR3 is CASSSGQGAWEQYF. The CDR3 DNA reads TGTGCCAGCAGCTCCGGACAGGGGGCTTGGGAGCAGTACTTC.

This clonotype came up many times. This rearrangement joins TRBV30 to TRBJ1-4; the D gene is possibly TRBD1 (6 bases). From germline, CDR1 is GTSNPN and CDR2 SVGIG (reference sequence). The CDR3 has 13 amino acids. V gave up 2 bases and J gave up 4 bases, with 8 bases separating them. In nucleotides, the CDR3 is TGTGCCTGGAGTCAGGGGTATAATGAAAAACTGTTTTTT. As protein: CAWSQGYNEKLFF.

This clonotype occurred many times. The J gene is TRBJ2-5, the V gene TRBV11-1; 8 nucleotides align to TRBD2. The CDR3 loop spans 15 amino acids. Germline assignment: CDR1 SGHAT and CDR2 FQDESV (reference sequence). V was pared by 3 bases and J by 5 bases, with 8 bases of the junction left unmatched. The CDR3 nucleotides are TGTGCCAGCAGCTTCTACGGGGGGGCGGAGGAGACCCAGTACTTC. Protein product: CASSFYGGAEETQYF.

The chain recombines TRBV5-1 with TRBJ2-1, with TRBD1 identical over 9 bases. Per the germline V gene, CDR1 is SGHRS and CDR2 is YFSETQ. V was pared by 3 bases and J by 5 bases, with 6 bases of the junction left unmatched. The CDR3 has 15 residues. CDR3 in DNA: TGCGCCAGCAGCTATGACAGGGGGTTCGACAATGAGCAGTTCTTC. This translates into CASSYDRGFDNEQFF.

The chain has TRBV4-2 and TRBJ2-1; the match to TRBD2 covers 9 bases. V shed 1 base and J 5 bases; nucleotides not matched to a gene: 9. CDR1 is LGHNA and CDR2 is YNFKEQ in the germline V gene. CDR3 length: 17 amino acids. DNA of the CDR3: TGTGCCAGCAGCCAAGTCTTAGGCGGGAGGGGAGACAATGAGCAGTTCTTC. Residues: CASSQVLGGRGDNEQFF.

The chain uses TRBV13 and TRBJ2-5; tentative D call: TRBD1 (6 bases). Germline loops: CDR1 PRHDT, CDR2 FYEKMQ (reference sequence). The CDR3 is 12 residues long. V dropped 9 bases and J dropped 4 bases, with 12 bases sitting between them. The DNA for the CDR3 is TGTGCCAGTACTAGGGGGAGAGAGACCCAGTACTTC. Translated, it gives CASTRGRETQYF. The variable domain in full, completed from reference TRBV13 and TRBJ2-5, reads AAGVIQSPRHLIKEKRETATLKCYPIPRHDTVYWYQQGPGQDPQFLISFYEKMQSDKGSIPDRFSAQQFSDYHSELNMSSLELGDSALYFCASTRGRETQYFGPGTRLLVL.

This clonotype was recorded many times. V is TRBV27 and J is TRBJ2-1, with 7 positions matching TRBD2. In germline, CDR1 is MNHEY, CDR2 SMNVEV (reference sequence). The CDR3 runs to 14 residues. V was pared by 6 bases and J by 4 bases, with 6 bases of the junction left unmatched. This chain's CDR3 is CASSPQRDYNEQFF. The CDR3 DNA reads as TGTGCCAGCAGCCCCCAGCGGGATTACAATGAGCAGTTCTTC.

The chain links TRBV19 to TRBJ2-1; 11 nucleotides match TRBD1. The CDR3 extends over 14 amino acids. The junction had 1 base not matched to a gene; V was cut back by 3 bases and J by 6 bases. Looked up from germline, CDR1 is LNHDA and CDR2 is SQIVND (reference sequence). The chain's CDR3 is CASSIGTGGNEQFF. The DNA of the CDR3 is TGTGCCAGTAGTATCGGGACAGGGGGCAATGAGCAGTTCTTC.

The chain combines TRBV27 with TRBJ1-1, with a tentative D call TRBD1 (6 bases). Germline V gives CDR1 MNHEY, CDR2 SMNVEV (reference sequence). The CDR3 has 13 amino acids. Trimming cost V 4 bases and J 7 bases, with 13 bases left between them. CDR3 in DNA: TGTGCCAGCAGTTATAGGGGGGACGGTGAAGCTTTCTTT. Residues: CASSYRGDGEAFF.